These 16 T cell receptor beta chains were sequenced from one sample in a study of radiotherapy plus CTLA-4 blockade in lung cancer. Profiling relied on immunoSEQ multiplex PCR, and the TCRdb table lists in-frame clones only, not all of them. The data show about 28,000 clones, 79% seen once. Specimen: peripheral blood, collected from a patient treated with radiotherapy plus ipilimumab. The origin of the receptors is a human donor with non-small cell lung cancer that progressed on radiotherapy plus ipilimumab.

This rearrangement joins TRBV9 to TRBJ1-2; 9 nucleotides agree with TRBD1. CDR1 is SGDLS and CDR2 is YYNGEE in the germline V gene. CDR3 length: 18 amino acids. The ends lost 4 bases at V and 7 bases at J; junction bases unmatched: 20. CDR3: CASSPHRGQGYSPGGYTF. In DNA, the CDR3 is TGTGCCAGCAGCCCGCACCGGGGACAGGGTTATTCGCCAGGTGGCTACACCTTC.

The chain recombines TRBV28 with TRBJ2-3, with 15 nucleotides matching TRBD2. The CDR3 runs to 14 residues. Germline CDR1 and CDR2: MDHEN and SYDVKM. Trimming removed 6 bases from V and 5 bases from J; junction bases left unmatched: 0. The CDR3 sequence: CASRGLAGGDTQYF. CDR3 bases: TGTGCCAGCAGGGGACTAGCGGGGGGAGATACGCAGTATTTT.

This chain joins TRBV10-3 and TRBJ1-6; D unresolved. Per the germline V gene, CDR1 is ENHRY and CDR2 is SYGVKD. This CDR3 has 13 amino acids. Trimming cost V 5 bases and J 9 bases, with 11 bases left between them. CDR3 in DNA: TGTGCCATCAGTACGGAGAACGGTTCACCCCTCCACTTT. Amino acids: CAISTENGSPLHF.

The gene calls are TRBV2 and TRBJ1-1, with D hard to call. This CDR3 region has 14 residues. Trimming took 8 bases from V and 1 from J, leaving 14 bases between them. Germline-derived CDR1 and CDR2 are SNHLY and FYNNEI. DNA of the CDR3: TGTGCCAGCGTCCCGCAGGTCGGGAACACTGAAGCTTTCTTT. The encoded protein is CASVPQVGNTEAFF.

This chain uses TRBV5-1 with TRBJ2-7, with D possibly matching TRBD1 (6 bases). The CDR3 has 14 amino acids. Trimming took 2 bases from V and 2 from J, leaving 11 bases between them. Germline CDR1 and CDR2: SGHRS and YFSETQ. For the CDR3, the DNA is TGCGCCAGCAGCTTAACAGGGACCGCCTACGAGCAGTACTTC. Protein sequence: CASSLTGTAYEQYF.

The J gene is TRBJ2-7, the V gene TRBV5-6; either TRBD1 or TRBD2 may fit D (7 bases each). Between the trimmed V and J ends, which lost 4 bases and 4 bases, there was a span of 15 bases. The CDR3 contains 14 residues. CDR1 and CDR2 (germline): SGHDT, YYEEEE. DNA for the CDR3: TGTGCCAGCAGCCAGGGGGGGCGAGTATACGAGCAGTACTTC. Translation: CASSQGGRVYEQYF.

The J gene is TRBJ1-5, the V gene TRBV6-1, with 9 bases lining up with TRBD1. The CDR3 runs to 15 residues. The V segment lost 6 bases and the J segment 0 bases; nucleotides outside the gene matches: 3. Germline values: CDR1 MNHNS, CDR2 SASEGT. The CDR3 DNA follows: TGTGCCAGCAGGAGACAGGGGGTTAGCAATCAGCCCCAGCATTTT. Residues: CASRRQGVSNQPQHF.

The CDR3 protein is CASSNPNRLGSSYNEQFF. As DNA, the CDR3 is TGTGCCAGCAGTAATCCCAATCGGCTAGGGAGCTCCTACAATGAGCAGTTCTTC. This sequence joins TRBV28 and TRBJ2-1, with a weak D call TRBD2 (5 bases). Trimming left V 5 bases short and J 0 bases short, with 20 bases between. The CDR3 consists of 18 residues. The V gene's germline CDR1 is MDHEN and CDR2 SYDVKM.

This clone was picked up one time. This chain links TRBV2 with TRBJ2-2, with 8 bases that match TRBD1. Germline V lookup: CDR1 SNHLY, CDR2 FYNNEI. V gave up 6 bases and J gave up 1 base; unmatched junction bases: 7. This CDR3 region has 16 residues. CDR3 DNA: TGTGCCAGCAGATGGGGAGACAGGGGGAACACCGGGGAGCTGTTTTTT. Its translation is CASRWGDRGNTGELFF.

The chain recombines TRBV5-4 with TRBJ2-6; D remains ambiguous. V was clipped by 4 bases and J by 0 bases, with 2 bases between them. The CDR3 covers 13 residues. Germline CDR1 is SGHNT and CDR2 is YYREEE (reference sequence). The CDR3, as DNA: TGTGCCAGCAGCGACTCTGGGGCCAACGTCCTGACTTTC. This sequence encodes CASSDSGANVLTF.

The CDR3 sequence: CASLLGDRGPSWGYTF. The CDR3 nucleotides are TGTGCCAGCCTCTTGGGGGACAGGGGTCCTTCCTGGGGCTACACCTTC. The V call is TRBV7-9, the J call TRBJ1-2; 10 nucleotides match TRBD1. CDR1 and CDR2 from the germline V gene are SEHNR and FQNEAQ (reference sequence). This CDR3 comprises 16 residues. V was pared by 8 bases and J by 8 bases, with 17 bases of the junction left unmatched.

V usage is TRBV10-3 and J usage is TRBJ2-7; 9 nucleotides line up with TRBD1. Germline V CDR1 and CDR2: ENHRY, SYGVKD. The CDR3 is 14 amino acids. Trimming took 8 bases from V and 5 from J; bases not matched to a gene: 10. The DNA of the CDR3 is TGTGCCATCGGCTCCGGGACAGGGAACCACGAGCAGTACTTC. Translated, it gives CAIGSGTGNHEQYF.

The CDR3 DNA reads TGTGCCAGTAGTCCGGGATTCTCCTACACAGATACGCAGTATTTT. The encoded protein is CASSPGFSYTDTQYF. The gene calls are TRBV19 and TRBJ2-3; maybe TRBD2 (5 bases). V lost 5 bases and J lost 2, with 14 bases in between. The CDR3 length is 15 residues. The germline V gene has CDR1 LNHDA and CDR2 SQIVND (reference sequence).

This chain joins TRBV25-1 and TRBJ1-4; D possibly corresponds to TRBD1 (5 bases). CDR1 and CDR2 from the germline V gene are MGHDK and SYGVNS. Trimming left V 0 bases short and J 5 bases short, with 10 bases between. The CDR3 has 15 amino acids. For the CDR3, the DNA is TGTGCCAGCAGTGAATATGGGGGAATAAATGAAAAACTGTTTTTT. Residues: CASSEYGGINEKLFF. The full variable domain, completed using reference TRBV25-1 and TRBJ1-4, is EADIYQTPRYLVIGTGKKITLECSQTMGHDKMYWYQQDPGMELHLIHYSYGVNSTEKGDLSSESTVSRIRTEHFPLTLESARPSHTSQYLCASSEYGGINEKLFFGSGTQLSVL.

This clone was detected once. The J gene is TRBJ2-7, the V gene TRBV9; 7 positions agree with TRBD2. The CDR3 length is 16 residues. Germline V lookup: CDR1 SGDLS, CDR2 YYNGEE. J was trimmed by 0 bases and V by 0 bases; bases with no gene match: 6. CDR3 nucleotide sequence: TGTGCCAGCAGCGTAGGTTCAGGGAGGGCCTCCTACGAGCAGTACTTC. It encodes CASSVGSGRASYEQYF.

The chain joins TRBV5-6 to TRBJ1-1, with D maybe TRBD1 (6 bases). The CDR3 is 15 amino acids. The V and J ends lost 4 bases and 4 bases respectively, with 17 bases between them. Germline V gene lookup returns CDR1 SGHDT and CDR2 YYEEEE. The CDR3 loop is CASSPDSGVGTEAFF. CDR3 DNA: TGTGCCAGCAGCCCGGACAGTGGAGTGGGCACTGAAGCTTTCTTT.